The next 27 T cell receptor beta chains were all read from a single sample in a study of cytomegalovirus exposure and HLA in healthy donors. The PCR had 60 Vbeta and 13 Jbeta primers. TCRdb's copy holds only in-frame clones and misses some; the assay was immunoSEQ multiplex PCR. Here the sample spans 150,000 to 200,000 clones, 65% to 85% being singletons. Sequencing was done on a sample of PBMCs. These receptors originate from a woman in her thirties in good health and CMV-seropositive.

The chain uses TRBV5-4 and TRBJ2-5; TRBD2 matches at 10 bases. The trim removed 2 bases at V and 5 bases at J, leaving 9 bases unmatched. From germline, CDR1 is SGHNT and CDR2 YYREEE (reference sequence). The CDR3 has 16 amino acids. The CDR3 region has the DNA TGTGCCAGCAGCTTAAACCCTAGCGGGAGAGGGGAGACCCAGTACTTC. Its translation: CASSLNPSGRGETQYF.

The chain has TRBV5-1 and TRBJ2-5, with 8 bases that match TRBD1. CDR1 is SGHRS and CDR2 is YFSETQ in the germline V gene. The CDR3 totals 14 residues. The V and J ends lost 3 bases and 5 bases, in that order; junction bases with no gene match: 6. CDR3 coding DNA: TGCGCCAGCAGCTCGGACAGGGCGGTCGAGACCCAGTACTTC. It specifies CASSSDRAVETQYF.

The CDR3 loop reads CASSLLGPGLGNTIYF. The CDR3 bases are TGTGCCAGCAGTTTATTAGGACCAGGGCTCGGAAACACCATATATTTT. The genes are TRBV27 and TRBJ1-3; D is possibly TRBD1 (5 bases). CDR1 is MNHEY and CDR2 is SMNVEV in the germline V gene (reference sequence). With 1 base removed from V and 4 bases from J, the gap between germline ends came to 14 bases. CDR3 size: 16 residues.

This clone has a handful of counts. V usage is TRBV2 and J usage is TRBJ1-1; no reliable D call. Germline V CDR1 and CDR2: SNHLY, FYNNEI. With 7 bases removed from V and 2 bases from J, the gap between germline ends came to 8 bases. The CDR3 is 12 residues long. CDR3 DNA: TGTGCCAGCACCGGAGATAACACTGAAGCTTTCTTT. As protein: CASTGDNTEAFF.

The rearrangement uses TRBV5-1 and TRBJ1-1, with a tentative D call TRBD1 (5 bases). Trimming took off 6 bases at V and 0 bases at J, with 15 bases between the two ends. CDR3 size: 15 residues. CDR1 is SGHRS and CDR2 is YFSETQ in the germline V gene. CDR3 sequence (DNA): TGCGCCAGCACCGTGGGGGGGACGGTGAACACTGAAGCTTTCTTT. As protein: CASTVGGTVNTEAFF.

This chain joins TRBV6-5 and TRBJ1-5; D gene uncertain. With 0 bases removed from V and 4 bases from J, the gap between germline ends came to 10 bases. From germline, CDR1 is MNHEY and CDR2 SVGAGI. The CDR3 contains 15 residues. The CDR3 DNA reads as TGTGCCAGCAGTTACTCGGTGGCAGATAATCAGCCCCAGCATTTT. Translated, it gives CASSYSVADNQPQHF.

CDR3 region: CASSIGLAPDTQYF. CDR3 coding DNA: TGTGCCAGCAGCATTGGACTAGCCCCAGATACGCAGTATTTT. This chain joins TRBV5-4 and TRBJ2-3; 8 nucleotides match TRBD2. The junction had 5 bases not matched to a gene; V was cut back by 4 bases and J by 4 bases. The CDR3 sequence is 14 residues long. CDR1 and CDR2 (germline): SGHNT, YYREEE (reference sequence).

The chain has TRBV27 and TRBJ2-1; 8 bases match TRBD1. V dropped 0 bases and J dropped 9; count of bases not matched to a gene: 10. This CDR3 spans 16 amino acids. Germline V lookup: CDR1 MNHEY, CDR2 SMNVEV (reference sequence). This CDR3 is CASSLSGGTGPGEQFF. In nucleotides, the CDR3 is TGTGCCAGCAGTTTATCAGGGGGGACAGGACCCGGTGAGCAGTTCTTC.

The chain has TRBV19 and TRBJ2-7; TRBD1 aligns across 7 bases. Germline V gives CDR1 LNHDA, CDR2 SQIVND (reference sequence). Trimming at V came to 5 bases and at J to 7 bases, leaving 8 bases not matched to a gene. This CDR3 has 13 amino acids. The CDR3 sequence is CASSPTTGREQYF. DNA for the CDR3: TGTGCCAGTAGTCCGACGACAGGGCGGGAGCAGTACTTC. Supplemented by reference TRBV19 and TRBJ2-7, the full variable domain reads DGGITQSPKYLFRKEGQNVTLSCEQNLNHDAMYWYRQDPGQGLRLIYYSQIVNDFQKGDIAEGYSVSREKKESFPLTVTSAQKNPTAFYLCASSPTTGREQYFGPGTRLTVT.

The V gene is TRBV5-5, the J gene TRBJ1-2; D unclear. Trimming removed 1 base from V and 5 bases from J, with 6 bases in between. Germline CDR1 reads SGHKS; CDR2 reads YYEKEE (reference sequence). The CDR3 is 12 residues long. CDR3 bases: TGTGCCAGCAGCTTGAACACGTATGGCTACACCTTC. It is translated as CASSLNTYGYTF.

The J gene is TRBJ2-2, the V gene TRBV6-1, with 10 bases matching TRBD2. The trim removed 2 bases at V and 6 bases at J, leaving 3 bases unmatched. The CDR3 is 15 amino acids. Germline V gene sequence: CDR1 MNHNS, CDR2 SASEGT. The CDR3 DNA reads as TGTGCCAGCAGTGAACGAGCGGGAGGGCCCGGGGAGCTGTTTTTT. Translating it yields CASSERAGGPGELFF.

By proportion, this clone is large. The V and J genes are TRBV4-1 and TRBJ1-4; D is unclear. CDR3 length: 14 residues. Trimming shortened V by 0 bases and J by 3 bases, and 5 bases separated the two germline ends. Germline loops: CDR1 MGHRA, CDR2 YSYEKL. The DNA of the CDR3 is TGCGCCAGCAGCCAAGATCCGGCTAATGAAAAACTGTTTTTT. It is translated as CASSQDPANEKLFF.

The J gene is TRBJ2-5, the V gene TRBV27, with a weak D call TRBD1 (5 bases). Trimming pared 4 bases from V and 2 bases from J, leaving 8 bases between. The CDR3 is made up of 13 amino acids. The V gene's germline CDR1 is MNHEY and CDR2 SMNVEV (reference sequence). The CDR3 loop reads CASSSAGQETQYF. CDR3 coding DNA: TGTGCCAGCAGTTCCGCAGGGCAAGAGACCCAGTACTTC.

CDR3 sequence reads: CASREDRVTEAFF. The CDR3 DNA sequence: TGTGCCAGCAGAGAGGACAGGGTTACTGAAGCTTTCTTT. V gene TRBV2 combines with J gene TRBJ1-1; 8 bases are shared with TRBD1. The V segment lost 6 bases and the J segment 5 bases; nucleotides outside the gene matches: 5. The germline V gene has CDR1 SNHLY and CDR2 FYNNEI. CDR3 length: 13 amino acids.

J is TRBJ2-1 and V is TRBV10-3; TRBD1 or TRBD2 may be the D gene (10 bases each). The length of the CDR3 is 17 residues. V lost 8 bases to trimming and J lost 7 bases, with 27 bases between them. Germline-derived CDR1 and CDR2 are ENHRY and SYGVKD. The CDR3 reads CAIGGQGSSGSGNEQFF. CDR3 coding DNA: TGTGCCATCGGGGGACAGGGGTCTAGCGGGAGTGGGAATGAGCAGTTCTTC.

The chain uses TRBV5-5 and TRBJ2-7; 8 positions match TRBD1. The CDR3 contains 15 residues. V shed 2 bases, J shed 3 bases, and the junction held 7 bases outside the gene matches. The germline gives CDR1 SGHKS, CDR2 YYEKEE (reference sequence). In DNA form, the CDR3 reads TGTGCCAGCAGCTTAAATGGACAGGGAAGCTACGAGCAGTACTTC. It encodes CASSLNGQGSYEQYF.

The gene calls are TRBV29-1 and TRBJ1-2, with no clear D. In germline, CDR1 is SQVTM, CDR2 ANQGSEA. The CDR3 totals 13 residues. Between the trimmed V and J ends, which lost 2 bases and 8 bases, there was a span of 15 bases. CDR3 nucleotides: TGCAGCGTTGAATTGGAAGGGTCGGGAGGCTACACCTTC. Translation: CSVELEGSGGYTF.

The CDR3 protein is CASSPLTGTVGETQYF. The CDR3 nucleotides read TGTGCCAGCAGTCCCCTGACAGGAACGGTGGGAGAGACCCAGTACTTC. The chain links TRBV28 to TRBJ2-5; D possibly corresponds to TRBD1 (6 bases). The CDR3 contains 16 residues. Germline V CDR1 and CDR2: MDHEN, SYDVKM. With 5 bases removed from V and 4 bases from J, the gap between germline ends came to 20 bases.

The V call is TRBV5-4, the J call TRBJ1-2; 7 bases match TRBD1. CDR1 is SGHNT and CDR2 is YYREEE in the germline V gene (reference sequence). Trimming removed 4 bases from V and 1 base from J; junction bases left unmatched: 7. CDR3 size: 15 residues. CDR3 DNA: TGTGCCAGCAGCCCCGGGACAGCTCGTAACTATGGCTACACCTTC. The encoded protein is CASSPGTARNYGYTF.

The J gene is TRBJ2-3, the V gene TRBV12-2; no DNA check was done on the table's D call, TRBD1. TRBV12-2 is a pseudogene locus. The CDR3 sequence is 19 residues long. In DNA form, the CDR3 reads TGTGCAAGTCGCTTACCCATAGGGACAGGGGGGACAGACACAGATACGCAGTATTTT. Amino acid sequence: CASRLPIGTGGTDTDTQYF.

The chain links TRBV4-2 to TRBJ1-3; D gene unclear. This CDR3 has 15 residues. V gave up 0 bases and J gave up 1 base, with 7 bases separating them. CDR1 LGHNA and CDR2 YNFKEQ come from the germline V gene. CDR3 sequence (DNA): TGTGCCAGCAGCCAAGATCGGGGTTCTGGAAACACCATATATTTT. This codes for CASSQDRGSGNTIYF.

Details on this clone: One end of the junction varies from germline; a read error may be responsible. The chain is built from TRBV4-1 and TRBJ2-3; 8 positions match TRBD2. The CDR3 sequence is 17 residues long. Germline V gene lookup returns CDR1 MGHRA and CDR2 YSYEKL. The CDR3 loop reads CTSSQGERERFTDTQYF. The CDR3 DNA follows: TGCACCAGCAGCCAAGGGGAGCGGGAGAGGTTCACAGATACGCAGTATTTT.

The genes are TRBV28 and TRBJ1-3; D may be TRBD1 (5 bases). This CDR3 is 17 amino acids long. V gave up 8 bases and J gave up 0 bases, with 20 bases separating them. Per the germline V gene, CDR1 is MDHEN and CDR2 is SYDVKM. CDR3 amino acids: CASERRIGGSSGNTIYF. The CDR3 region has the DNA TGTGCCAGCGAAAGACGGATTGGGGGGAGCTCTGGAAACACCATATATTTT.

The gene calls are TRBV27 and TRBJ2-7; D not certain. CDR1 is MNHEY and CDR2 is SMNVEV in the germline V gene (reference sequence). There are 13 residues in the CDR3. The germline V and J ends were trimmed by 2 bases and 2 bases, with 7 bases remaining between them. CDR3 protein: CASSLTAAYEQYF. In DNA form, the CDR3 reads TGTGCCAGCAGTTTAACAGCCGCCTACGAGCAGTACTTC.

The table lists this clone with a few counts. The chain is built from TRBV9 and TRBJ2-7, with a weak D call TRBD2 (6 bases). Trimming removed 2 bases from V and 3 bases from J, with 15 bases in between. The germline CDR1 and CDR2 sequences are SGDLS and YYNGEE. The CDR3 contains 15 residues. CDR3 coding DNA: TGTGCCAGCAGCGTTAGCGGATGGGAGGACTACGAGCAGTACTTC. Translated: CASSVSGWEDYEQYF.

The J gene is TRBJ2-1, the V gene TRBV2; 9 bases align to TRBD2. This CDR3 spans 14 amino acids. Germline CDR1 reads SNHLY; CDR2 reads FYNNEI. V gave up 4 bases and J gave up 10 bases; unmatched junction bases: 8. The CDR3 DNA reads TGTGCCAGCAGTGTGGCTAGCGGGATTTCGGAGCAGTTCTTC. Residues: CASSVASGISEQFF. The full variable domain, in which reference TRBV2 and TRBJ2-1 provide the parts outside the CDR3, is EPEVTQTPSHQVTQMGQEVILRCVPISNHLYFYWYRQILGQKVEFLVSFYNNEISEKSEIFDDQFSVERPDGSNFTLKIRSTKLEDSAMYFCASSVASGISEQFFGPGTRLTVL.

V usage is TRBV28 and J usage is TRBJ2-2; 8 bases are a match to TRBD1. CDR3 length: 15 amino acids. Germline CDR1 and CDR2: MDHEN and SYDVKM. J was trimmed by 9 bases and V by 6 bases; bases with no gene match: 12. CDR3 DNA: TGTGCCAGCAGCCTGGATGGGGGACAGGCCTGGGAGCTGTTTTTT. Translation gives CASSLDGGQAWELFF. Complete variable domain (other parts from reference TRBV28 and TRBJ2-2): DVKVTQSSRYLVKRTGEKVFLECVQDMDHENMFWYRQDPGLGLRLIYFSYDVKMKEKGDIPEGYSVSREKKERFSLILESASTNQTSMYLCASSLDGGQAWELFFGEGSRLTVL.